Listed below are T cell receptor beta chains from one sample, sequenced in a study of beta chain features in type 1 diabetes. Profiled with immunoSEQ multiplex PCR; TCRdb holds only in-frame clones, not every one. The sample shows 250,000 to 300,000 clones, 24% of them seen only once. Sequenced: naive CD4+ T cells from blood. Every receptor here comes from a woman aged 25 to 39 with type 1 diabetes. The CDR3 runs from the conserved cysteine through the conserved F or W. Each record gives: J gene, clone size, D gene, V gene, CDR3 DNA, CDR3 protein. A D gene is named only where the DNA matches it firmly. Rows give clone size only sometimes, using once, few, many, or a class for an expanded clone.

j_call: TRBJ2-6; clone_size: NA; d_call: NA; v_call: TRBV13; cdr3_nt: TGTGCCAGCAGGCCCCAGGGGAAGCTCAACGTCCTGACTTTC; cdr3_aa: CASRPQGKLNVLTF
j_call: TRBJ1-1; clone_size: NA; d_call: NA; v_call: TRBV5-4; cdr3_nt: TGTGCCAGCAGTTGGGACATCGGGAACACTGAAGCTTTCTTT; cdr3_aa: CASSWDIGNTEAFF
j_call: TRBJ2-5; clone_size: NA; d_call: NA; v_call: TRBV6-5; cdr3_nt: TGTGCCAGCAGTTCCCGGGACCAAGAGACCCAGTACTTC; cdr3_aa: CASSSRDQETQYF
j_call: TRBJ2-5; clone_size: few; d_call: NA; v_call: TRBV28; cdr3_nt: TGTGCCAGCACCCCGGCGGCGCTGGAGACCCAGTACTTC; cdr3_aa: CASTPAALETQYF
j_call: TRBJ1-1; clone_size: NA; d_call: NA; v_call: TRBV2; cdr3_nt: TGTGCCAGCAGTGTTATAGGGGAGGCTGAAGCTTTCTTT; cdr3_aa: CASSVIGEAEAFF
j_call: TRBJ2-1; clone_size: NA; d_call: NA; v_call: TRBV11-2; cdr3_nt: TGTGCCAGCAGCTTCGTAACAGCTAATGAGCAGTTCTTC; cdr3_aa: CASSFVTANEQFF
j_call: TRBJ2-2; clone_size: few; d_call: NA; v_call: TRBV19; cdr3_nt: TGTGCCAGTAGTATAGCGGGAGTTACCACCGGGGAGCTGTTTTTT; cdr3_aa: CASSIAGVTTGELFF
j_call: TRBJ2-3; clone_size: few; d_call: NA; v_call: TRBV23-1; cdr3_nt: TGCGCCAGCAGTCAATCGGGGGAGGAGGAAGCGGCCCACACAGATACGCAGTATTTT; cdr3_aa: CASSQSGEEEAAHTDTQYF
j_call: TRBJ2-1; clone_size: NA; d_call: TRBD2; v_call: TRBV5-1; cdr3_nt: TGCGCCAGCAGCCAAGGGACTAGCGGCGCCAATGAGCAGTTCTTC; cdr3_aa: CASSQGTSGANEQFF
j_call: TRBJ2-5; clone_size: few; d_call: NA; v_call: TRBV29-1; cdr3_nt: TGCAGCGTTGAAAGAGGGGGAGAGACCCAGTACTTC; cdr3_aa: CSVERGGETQYF
j_call: TRBJ2-5; clone_size: NA; d_call: NA; v_call: TRBV11-2; cdr3_nt: TGTGCCAGCAGCTCCGGACCGCAGGAGGCCCAGTACTTC; cdr3_aa: CASSSGPQEAQYF
j_call: TRBJ1-5; clone_size: NA; d_call: TRBD1; v_call: TRBV30; cdr3_nt: TGTGCCTGGAGTGAGAGACAGGGCCAGCCCCAGCATTTT; cdr3_aa: CAWSERQGQPQHF
j_call: TRBJ2-7; clone_size: few; d_call: TRBD1; v_call: TRBV28; cdr3_nt: TGTGCCAGCAGTTCGACAGGGGAGAGGTACGAGCAGTACTTC; cdr3_aa: CASSSTGERYEQYF
j_call: TRBJ2-1; clone_size: NA; d_call: TRBD2; v_call: TRBV5-1; cdr3_nt: TGCGCCAGCAGCCAAGGGACTAGCGGGACCTACAATGAGCAGTTCTTC; cdr3_aa: CASSQGTSGTYNEQFF
j_call: TRBJ1-2; clone_size: NA; d_call: NA; v_call: TRBV2; cdr3_nt: TGTGCCAGCAACCTAAACAGGGTCGGGGGCTACACCTTC; cdr3_aa: CASNLNRVGGYTF
j_call: TRBJ1-1; clone_size: NA; d_call: NA; v_call: TRBV29-1; cdr3_nt: TGCAGCGTTGAATGGGGAGCATCAGACACTGAAGCTTTCTTT; cdr3_aa: CSVEWGASDTEAFF
j_call: TRBJ1-2; clone_size: few; d_call: TRBD1; v_call: TRBV6-4; cdr3_nt: TGTGCCAGCAGCCTTTCAGACAGGGCGACTGGCTACACCTTC; cdr3_aa: CASSLSDRATGYTF
j_call: TRBJ2-1; clone_size: few; d_call: NA; v_call: TRBV6-5; cdr3_nt: TGTGCCAGTTCGAAGGGGAGGACCGGGCAGTTCTTC; cdr3_aa: CASSKGRTGQFF
j_call: TRBJ2-1; clone_size: NA; d_call: TRBD2; v_call: TRBV15; cdr3_nt: TGTGCCACCAGCGCGGGACTAGCGGTTACCTACAATGAGCAGTTCTTC; cdr3_aa: CATSAGLAVTYNEQFF
j_call: TRBJ2-6; clone_size: few; d_call: TRBD1; v_call: TRBV29-1; cdr3_nt: TGCAGCGTTGAGGGGACAGGGGTCTCTGGGGCCAACGTCCTGACTTTC; cdr3_aa: CSVEGTGVSGANVLTF
j_call: TRBJ2-7; clone_size: NA; d_call: NA; v_call: TRBV29-1; cdr3_nt: TGCAGCGTGCTCGGGACAAACGAATACGAGCAGTACTTC; cdr3_aa: CSVLGTNEYEQYF
j_call: TRBJ1-4; clone_size: NA; d_call: NA; v_call: TRBV30; cdr3_nt: TGTGCCGGGGGGGAGAGGGGAGCTAATGAAAAACTGTTTTTT; cdr3_aa: CAGGERGANEKLFF
j_call: TRBJ2-1; clone_size: few; d_call: NA; v_call: TRBV7-9; cdr3_nt: TGTGCCAGCAGCTTACGCGGCGTTTCCTACAATGAGCAGTTCTTC; cdr3_aa: CASSLRGVSYNEQFF
j_call: TRBJ1-1; clone_size: few; d_call: TRBD1; v_call: TRBV5-1; cdr3_nt: TGCGCCAGCAGCTTGGGGACAGGGAACACTGAAGCTTTCTTT; cdr3_aa: CASSLGTGNTEAFF
j_call: TRBJ2-5; clone_size: few; d_call: TRBD2; v_call: TRBV7-9; cdr3_nt: TGTGCCAGCAGCGAGCGGGCTAGCGGGTACCAAGAGACCCAGTACTTC; cdr3_aa: CASSERASGYQETQYF
j_call: TRBJ2-3; clone_size: few; d_call: NA; v_call: TRBV29-1; cdr3_nt: TGCAGCGAGAGGGGGGGGGCTGCAGATACGCAGTATTTT; cdr3_aa: CSERGGAADTQYF
j_call: TRBJ2-1; clone_size: NA; d_call: TRBD2; v_call: TRBV9; cdr3_nt: TGTGCCAGCACCCAGACTAGCGGTCCCTACAATGAGCAGTTCTTC; cdr3_aa: CASTQTSGPYNEQFF
j_call: TRBJ1-2; clone_size: NA; d_call: NA; v_call: TRBV5-1; cdr3_nt: TGCGCCAGCAGCTCGGGATCCGGAAGTGGCTACACCTTC; cdr3_aa: CASSSGSGSGYTF
j_call: TRBJ2-5; clone_size: few; d_call: TRBD2; v_call: TRBV15; cdr3_nt: TGTGCCACCAGCAGGGAAAGACTAGCGGGAGGTATGGCGGAGACCCAGTACTTC; cdr3_aa: CATSRERLAGGMAETQYF
j_call: TRBJ2-1; clone_size: NA; d_call: NA; v_call: TRBV7-8; cdr3_nt: TGTGCCAGCAGCCGGACAGCCGCATCCTACAATGAGCAGTTCTTC; cdr3_aa: CASSRTAASYNEQFF
j_call: TRBJ1-2; clone_size: NA; d_call: NA; v_call: TRBV11-1; cdr3_nt: TGTGCCAGCAGCTTATCAGAAAACTATGGCTACACCTTC; cdr3_aa: CASSLSENYGYTF
j_call: TRBJ2-7; clone_size: once; d_call: TRBD1; v_call: TRBV18; cdr3_nt: TGTGCCAGCTCACCACTAGCGACAGGGGTCTCCTACGAGCAGTACTTC; cdr3_aa: CASSPLATGVSYEQYF
j_call: TRBJ2-7; clone_size: NA; d_call: NA; v_call: TRBV6-5; cdr3_nt: TGTGCCAGCATTGCCTGGGACACCTACGAGCAGTACTTC; cdr3_aa: CASIAWDTYEQYF
j_call: TRBJ2-7; clone_size: few; d_call: NA; v_call: TRBV11-3; cdr3_nt: TGTGCCAGCAGCTTAGTGGTCGACACTTCCTACGAGCAGTACTTC; cdr3_aa: CASSLVVDTSYEQYF
j_call: TRBJ2-7; clone_size: NA; d_call: NA; v_call: TRBV7-2; cdr3_nt: TGTGCCAGCAGCTTACAGGGATACGAGCAGTACTTC; cdr3_aa: CASSLQGYEQYF
j_call: TRBJ2-3; clone_size: NA; d_call: NA; v_call: TRBV7-9; cdr3_nt: TGTGCCAGCAGCTCAATCCAACTAGTGTTCACAGATACGCAGTATTTT; cdr3_aa: CASSSIQLVFTDTQYF
j_call: TRBJ2-3; clone_size: NA; d_call: NA; v_call: TRBV9; cdr3_nt: TGTGCCAGCAGCGCAGGGACAGATACGCAGTATTTT; cdr3_aa: CASSAGTDTQYF
j_call: TRBJ2-1; clone_size: NA; d_call: NA; v_call: TRBV9; cdr3_nt: TGTGCCAGCAGCGCCACCGGGGATGAGCAGTTCTTC; cdr3_aa: CASSATGDEQFF
j_call: TRBJ2-5; clone_size: NA; d_call: TRBD2; v_call: TRBV28; cdr3_nt: TGTGCCAGCAGTTCCGTACTAGCGGGTCAAGAGACCCAGTACTTC; cdr3_aa: CASSSVLAGQETQYF
j_call: TRBJ2-7; clone_size: NA; d_call: NA; v_call: TRBV5-1; cdr3_nt: TGCGCCAGCAGCTTGGTTCCAGGGACCTACGAGCAGTACTTC; cdr3_aa: CASSLVPGTYEQYF
j_call: TRBJ2-5; clone_size: few; d_call: NA; v_call: TRBV5-1; cdr3_nt: TGCGCCAGCAGCTTGGGTGGCAGCCAAGAGACCCAGTACTTC; cdr3_aa: CASSLGGSQETQYF
j_call: TRBJ2-5; clone_size: NA; d_call: TRBD2; v_call: TRBV30; cdr3_nt: TGTGCCTGGAGTAGGTTTGGGCTAGCGGGAGGGGGCGAGACCCAGTACTTC; cdr3_aa: CAWSRFGLAGGGETQYF
j_call: TRBJ1-3; clone_size: NA; d_call: NA; v_call: TRBV15; cdr3_nt: TGTGCCACCAGCAGAGTCTTACAGAGCTCTGGAAACACCATATATTTT; cdr3_aa: CATSRVLQSSGNTIYF
j_call: TRBJ2-3; clone_size: NA; d_call: TRBD2; v_call: TRBV27; cdr3_nt: TGTGCCACCATACGGAGGCCGCGACTAGCGGGATTCACAGATACGCAGTATTTT; cdr3_aa: CATIRRPRLAGFTDTQYF
j_call: TRBJ2-2; clone_size: NA; d_call: TRBD1; v_call: TRBV6-1; cdr3_nt: TGTGCCAGCAGTTCCGGGACAGCGAACACCGGGGAGCTGTTTTTT; cdr3_aa: CASSSGTANTGELFF
j_call: TRBJ1-2; clone_size: few; d_call: TRBD1; v_call: TRBV11-3; cdr3_nt: TGTGCCAGCAGCGCGGGACAGGGTACCTATGGCTACACCTTC; cdr3_aa: CASSAGQGTYGYTF
j_call: TRBJ2-2; clone_size: few; d_call: TRBD1; v_call: TRBV5-1; cdr3_nt: TGCGCCAGCAGCGGGACAGGGGAGGCCACCGGGGAGCTGTTTTTT; cdr3_aa: CASSGTGEATGELFF
j_call: TRBJ1-2; clone_size: NA; d_call: NA; v_call: TRBV5-6; cdr3_nt: TGTGCCAGCAGCGTACAGCAGGGGATAAACTATGGCTACACCTTC; cdr3_aa: CASSVQQGINYGYTF
j_call: TRBJ1-1; clone_size: NA; d_call: TRBD1; v_call: TRBV7-9; cdr3_nt: TGTGCCAGCAGCTTAGGGACAGGGAACACTGAAGCTTTCTTT; cdr3_aa: CASSLGTGNTEAFF
j_call: TRBJ1-1; clone_size: NA; d_call: NA; v_call: TRBV7-2; cdr3_nt: TGTGCCAGCAGCTTAGTTTTGGCCAGATTGAACACTGAAGCTTTCTTT; cdr3_aa: CASSLVLARLNTEAFF
j_call: TRBJ2-1; clone_size: NA; d_call: NA; v_call: TRBV13; cdr3_nt: TGTGCCAGCAGCTTAGTGGCGGGAACCTACAATGAGCAGTTCTTC; cdr3_aa: CASSLVAGTYNEQFF
j_call: TRBJ2-1; clone_size: few; d_call: TRBD2; v_call: TRBV2; cdr3_nt: TGTGCCAGCAGCACAGCGGGAAGGTTCTTC; cdr3_aa: CASSTAGRFF
j_call: TRBJ2-2; clone_size: NA; d_call: NA; v_call: TRBV27; cdr3_nt: TGTGCCAGCAGTTTAGGAAGACTATTCACCGGGGAGCTGTTTTTT; cdr3_aa: CASSLGRLFTGELFF
j_call: TRBJ1-2; clone_size: NA; d_call: TRBD1; v_call: TRBV29-1; cdr3_nt: TGCAGCGCTGGGACAGGGGGTGGCTACACCTTC; cdr3_aa: CSAGTGGGYTF
j_call: TRBJ2-6; clone_size: NA; d_call: NA; v_call: TRBV9; cdr3_nt: TGTGCCAGCAGCGTATATCCTGGGGCCAACGTCCTGACTTTC; cdr3_aa: CASSVYPGANVLTF
j_call: TRBJ2-2; clone_size: few; d_call: NA; v_call: TRBV29-1; cdr3_nt: TGCAGCGTGGACTCGGGGTCCCCCGGGGAGCTGTTTTTT; cdr3_aa: CSVDSGSPGELFF
j_call: TRBJ2-1; clone_size: NA; d_call: TRBD2; v_call: TRBV11-3; cdr3_nt: TGTGCCAGCGGGCCGGGACTAGCGGGAGGACATGAGCAGTTCTTC; cdr3_aa: CASGPGLAGGHEQFF